This T cell receptor (beta chain) was identified in a study of tumor-infiltrating lymphocytes in primary liver carcinoma. The CDR3 length is 14 residues. Germline assignment: CDR1 SEHNR and CDR2 FQNEAQ (reference sequence). Trimming took off 4 bases at V and 0 bases at J, with 7 bases between the two ends. cDNA specific to TCR beta was made from about 0.45 ug of total RNA, with a constant-region primer employed for priming. Each TCR beta library was derived from three nested multiplex PCR rounds that employed slightly modified ARM-PCR. Running 10 cycles apiece, the first two PCR rounds relied on TRBV1-TRBV30 forward primers together with a C-beta reverse primer. TCRdb re-derived calls from the multiplex PCR reads in MiXCR, one entry per CDR3 protein. There are about 99,000 distinct CDR3 sequences in the sample; 69% occur only once, and just over 9.5% lies in the top ten. The study co-extracted DNA and RNA from roughly 20-30 mg of unsorted bulk tissue.

In this sample, this clonotype turned up many times. The J gene is TRBJ1-5, the V gene TRBV7-9; D is unresolved. The receptor's source is a woman aged 55 to 70 with primary liver carcinoma and hepatitis B virus infection. The sequenced material came from liver tumor tissue from sampling region 5. Subset specified: tumor region T5, tumor centre. In nucleotides, the CDR3 is TGTGCCAGCAGCTCCGATTATAGCAATCAGCCCCAGCATTTT. It codes for CASSSDYSNQPQHF. The variable domain in full, with the rest retrieved from reference TRBV7-9 and TRBJ1-5, is DTGVSQNPRHKITKRGQNVTFRCDPISEHNRLYWYRQTLGQGPEFLTYFQNEAQLEKSRLLSDRFSAERPKGSFSTLEIQRTEQGDSAMYLCASSSDYSNQPQHFGDGTRLSIL.